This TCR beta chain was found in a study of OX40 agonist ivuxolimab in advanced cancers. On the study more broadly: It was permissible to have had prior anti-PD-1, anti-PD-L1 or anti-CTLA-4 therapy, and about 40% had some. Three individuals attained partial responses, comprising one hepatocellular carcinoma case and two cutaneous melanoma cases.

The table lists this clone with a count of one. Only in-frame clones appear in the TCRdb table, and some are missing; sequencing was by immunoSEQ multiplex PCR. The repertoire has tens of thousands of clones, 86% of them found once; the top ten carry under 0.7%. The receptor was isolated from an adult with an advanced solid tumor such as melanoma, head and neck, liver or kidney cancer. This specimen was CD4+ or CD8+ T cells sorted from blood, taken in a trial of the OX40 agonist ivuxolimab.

The CDR3 sequence is CASSLAGGLEREQFF. The DNA for the CDR3 is TGTGCCAGCAGTCTAGCGGGGGGCCTAGAGCGGGAGCAGTTCTTC. V is TRBV4-2 and J is TRBJ2-1; 11 nucleotides match TRBD2. Germline assignment: CDR1 LGHNA and CDR2 YNFKEQ. This CDR3 is 15 amino acids long. V trimming: 6 bases; J trimming: 10 bases; junction bases outside the gene matches: 11.